This TCR beta chain is from a study of CD8+ T cells in alopecia areata. Study conclusions and caveats: Tofacitinib significantly brought down scalp clonality and expanded CD8+ clones among top 100.

This clone turned up a few times. The antigen is not known. The CDR3 consists of 17 residues. CDR1 is SGHRS, CDR2 YFSETQ, per germline. V lost 4 bases to trimming and J lost 7 bases; unmatched junction nucleotides: 19. Regarding treatment: oral pan-JAK inhibitor, 5-10 mg twice daily. Cell sorting on a FACSAria was used to separate CD4+ and CD8+ T cells from the PBMCs. As the sequencing template, cDNA was produced by extracting RNA and reverse transcribing it. The table came from immunoSEQ multiplex PCR; TCRdb's copy has only in-frame clones and leaves some out. Here the sample spans some 150,000 clones, around four fifths being singletons.

This sample comprised CD8+ T cells sorted from blood, obtained at week 4, from a patient treated with tofacitinib. The V and J genes are TRBV5-1 and TRBJ1-1; 7 bases match TRBD1. This receptor was identified in a human donor with alopecia areata. Here the CDR3 reads CASSPSGGGSGKNEAFF. The CDR3 nucleotides are TGCGCCAGCAGCCCGTCAGGGGGAGGATCGGGGAAGAATGAAGCTTTCTTT.